The source of this TCR beta chain is a study of T cell clusters in autoimmune cytopenias. As for this clonotype: Antigen unknown.

Multiplex touch-down PCR amplified TRB using TRB-A and TRB-B pools in one tube. TCRdb processed the multiplex PCR reads again and assigns one entry to each CDR3 protein, with no DNA. The clone table shows over 6,500 distinct CDR3 sequences, with the ten largest holding roughly a third. Study-wide points: Clustering suggested that physiological T cell clusters were missing in primary autoimmune cytopenia patients.

Each sample's input was around 270 ng genomic DNA, 38,000 or so genome equivalents. The CDR3 is 15 residues long. Looked up from germline, CDR1 is DFQATT and CDR2 is SNEGSKA (reference sequence). These data also formed part of another study, on T cell repertoires in aging, cancer and after chemotherapy. That source reports: Paired samples before and after chemotherapy came from chronic lymphocytic leukemia patients on fludarabine- or bendamustine-based regimens.

This sequence originates from a human donor with an autoimmune cytopenia or autoimmune hepatitis (not recorded which). This chain connects TRBV20-1 to TRBJ1-5. Specimen: peripheral blood. The chain's CDR3 is CSAREGGVSNQPQHF.